This T cell receptor (beta chain) was captured in a study of T-cell reconstitution after alpha-beta-depleted transplantation in children. This clonotype came up many times. A library of TCRbeta sequences, prepared with unique molecular identifiers, was generated. TCRdb recomputed calls from the PCR reads with MiXCR, one row per CDR3 protein. The repertoire has about 230,000 distinct CDR3 sequences, about a tenth of them found once; the top ten carry roughly 28%. The V and J ends lost 2 bases and 5 bases, in that order; junction bases with no gene match: 11. Germline lookup yields CDR1 SGHTS and CDR2 YDEGEE. The CDR3 covers 17 residues.

The TCR sequence derives from a child less than two years old with acute myeloid leukemia, due to receive a stem cell transplant. V and J are TRBV5-8 and TRBJ2-4; 9 bases map to TRBD1. The specimen comprised PBMCs, sampled before TCRalphabeta/CD19-depleted stem cell transplant. The CDR3 DNA follows: TGTGCCAGCAGCTTTCTGAGTGGGACAGGGATGGAAAACATTCAGTACTTC. Translated, it gives CASSFLSGTGMENIQYF.